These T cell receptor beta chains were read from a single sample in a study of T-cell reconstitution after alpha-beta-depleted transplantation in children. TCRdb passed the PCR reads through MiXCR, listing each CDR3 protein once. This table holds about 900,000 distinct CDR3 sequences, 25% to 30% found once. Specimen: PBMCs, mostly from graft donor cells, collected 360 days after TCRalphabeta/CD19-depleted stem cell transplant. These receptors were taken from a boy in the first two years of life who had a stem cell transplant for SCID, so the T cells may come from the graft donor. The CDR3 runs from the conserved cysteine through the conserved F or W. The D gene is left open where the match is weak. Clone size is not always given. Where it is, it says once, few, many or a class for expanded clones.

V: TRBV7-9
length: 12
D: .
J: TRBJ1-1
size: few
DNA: TGTGCCAGCAGCCCTCTGGGAGCTGAAGCTTTCTTT
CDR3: CASSPLGAEAFF

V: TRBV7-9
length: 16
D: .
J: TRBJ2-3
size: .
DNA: TGTGCCAGCAGCTTAGAGAGTGGGGCCGTCACAGATACGCAGTATTTT
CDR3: CASSLESGAVTDTQYF

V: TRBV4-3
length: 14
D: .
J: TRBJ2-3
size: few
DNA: TGCGCCAGCAGCCATCAAGAGCACACAGATACGCAGTATTTT
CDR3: CASSHQEHTDTQYF

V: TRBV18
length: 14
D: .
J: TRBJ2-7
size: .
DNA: TGTGCCAGCTCACCGGTTCTAGCTTCCTACGAGCAGTACTTC
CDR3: CASSPVLASYEQYF

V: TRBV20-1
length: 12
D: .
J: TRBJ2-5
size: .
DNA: TGCAGTGCTCCTGCCGGGACGGAGACCCAGTACTTC
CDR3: CSAPAGTETQYF

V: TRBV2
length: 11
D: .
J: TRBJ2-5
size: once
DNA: TGTGCCAGCAAGGTTCAAGAGACCCAGTACTTC
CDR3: CASKVQETQYF

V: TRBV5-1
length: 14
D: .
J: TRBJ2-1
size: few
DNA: TGCGCCAGCAGCTTCCACGGGTCCTACAATGAGCAGTTCTTC
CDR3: CASSFHGSYNEQFF

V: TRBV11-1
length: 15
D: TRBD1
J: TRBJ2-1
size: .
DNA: TGTGCCAGCAGCTTAGAAGGGGGCAGCAGCAATGAGCAGTTTTTC
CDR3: CASSLEGGSSNEQFF

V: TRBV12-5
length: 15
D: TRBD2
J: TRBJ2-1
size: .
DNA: TGTGCTAGTGGTCCCGGGACTAGCGGTAACAATGAGCAGTTCTTC
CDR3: CASGPGTSGNNEQFF

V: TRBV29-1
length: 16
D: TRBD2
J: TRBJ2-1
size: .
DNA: TGCAGCGTTTGGACCCCAGAGCGGGGGGGCTACAATGAGCAGTTCTTC
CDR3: CSVWTPERGGYNEQFF

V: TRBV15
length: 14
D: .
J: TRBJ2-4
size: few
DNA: TGTGCCACCAGCAGAGCTGGGGCCAAAAACATTCAGTACTTC
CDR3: CATSRAGAKNIQYF

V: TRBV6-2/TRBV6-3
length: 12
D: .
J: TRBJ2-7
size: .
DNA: TGTGCCAGCAGCTCCTTTATCCACGAGCAGTACTTC
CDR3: CASSSFIHEQYF

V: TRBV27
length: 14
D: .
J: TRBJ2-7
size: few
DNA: TGTGCCAGCAGTTGGGGGCCGGGGTTTTACGAGCAGTACTTC
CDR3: CASSWGPGFYEQYF

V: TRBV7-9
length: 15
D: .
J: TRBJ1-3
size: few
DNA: TGTGCCAGCAGCATCGACAGGAGCTCTGGAAACACCATATATTTT
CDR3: CASSIDRSSGNTIYF

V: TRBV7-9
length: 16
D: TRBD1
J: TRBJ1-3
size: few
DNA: TGTGCCAGCAGGTGGACAGGAGTCGGCTCTGGAAACACCATATATTTT
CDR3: CASRWTGVGSGNTIYF

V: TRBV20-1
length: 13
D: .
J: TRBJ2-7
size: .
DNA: TGCAGTGCTAGCCGGGGGGCCCCCTACGAGCAGTACTTC
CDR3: CSASRGAPYEQYF

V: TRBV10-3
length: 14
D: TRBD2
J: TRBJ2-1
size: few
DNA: TGTGCCATCAGTGGCGGGGGGCGCGACAATGAGCAGTTCTTC
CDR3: CAISGGGRDNEQFF

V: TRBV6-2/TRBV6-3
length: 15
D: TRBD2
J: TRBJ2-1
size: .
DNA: TGTGCCAGCACCGCAGCGGGGGGCCTCCGCAATGAGCAGTTCTTC
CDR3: CASTAAGGLRNEQFF

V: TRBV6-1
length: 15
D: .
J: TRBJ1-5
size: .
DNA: TGTGCCAGCAGTCCCCCGGGGGACCGGGATCAGCCCCAGCATTTT
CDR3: CASSPPGDRDQPQHF

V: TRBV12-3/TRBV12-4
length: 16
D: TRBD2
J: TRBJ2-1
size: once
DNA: TGTGCCAGCACCCAGCGGGAGCTTAGCTCCTACAATGAGCAGTTCTTC
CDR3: CASTQRELSSYNEQFF

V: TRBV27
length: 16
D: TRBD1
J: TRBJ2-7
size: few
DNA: TGTGCCAGCAGTTTGGGACAGGTTGGGCCTAACTACGAGCAGTACTTC
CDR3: CASSLGQVGPNYEQYF

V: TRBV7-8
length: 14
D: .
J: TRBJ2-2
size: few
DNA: TGTGCCAGCAGCTTACTGGCCCCCACCGGGGAGCTGTTTTTT
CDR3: CASSLLAPTGELFF

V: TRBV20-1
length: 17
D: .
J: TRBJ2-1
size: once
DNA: TGCAGTCCCCTTACAATACAGGGGGGGAGTACCTACAATGAGCAGTTCTTC
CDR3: CSPLTIQGGSTYNEQFF

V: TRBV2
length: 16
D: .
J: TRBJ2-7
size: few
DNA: TGTGCCAGCAGATACAAATCGGGGTATGGTTCCTACGAGCAGTACTTC
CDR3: CASRYKSGYGSYEQYF

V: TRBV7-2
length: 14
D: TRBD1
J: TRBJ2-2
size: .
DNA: TGTGCCAGCAGCCGGGACAGCTCCAACGGGGAGCTGTTTTTT
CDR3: CASSRDSSNGELFF

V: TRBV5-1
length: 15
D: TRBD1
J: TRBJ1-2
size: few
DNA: TGCGCCAGCAGCTTGGGGTCCGGGACAGGGGGTGGCTACACCTTC
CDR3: CASSLGSGTGGGYTF

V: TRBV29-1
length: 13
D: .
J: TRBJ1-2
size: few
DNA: .
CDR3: CSVEVGTGTMGAF

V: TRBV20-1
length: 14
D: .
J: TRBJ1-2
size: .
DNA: TGCAGTGCTAGAGATCAGGGACACAGCTATGGCTACACCTTC
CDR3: CSARDQGHSYGYTF

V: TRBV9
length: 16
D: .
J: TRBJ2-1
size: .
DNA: TGTGCCAGCAGCGTAGACGAGGGGGTAGGATACAATGAGCAGTTCTTC
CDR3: CASSVDEGVGYNEQFF

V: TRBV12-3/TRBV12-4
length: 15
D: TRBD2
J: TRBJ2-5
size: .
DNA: TGTGCCAGCAGTTTACTCGGGGGGGGCCAAGAGACCCAGTACTTC
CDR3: CASSLLGGGQETQYF

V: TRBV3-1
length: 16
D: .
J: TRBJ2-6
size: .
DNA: TGTGCCAGCAGCCAAGACCCAAAACGGGGGGCCAACGTCCTGACTTTC
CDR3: CASSQDPKRGANVLTF

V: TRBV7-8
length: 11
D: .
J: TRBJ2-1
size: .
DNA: TGTGCCCTAGGGCCACCCCACGAGCAGTTCTTC
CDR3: CALGPPHEQFF

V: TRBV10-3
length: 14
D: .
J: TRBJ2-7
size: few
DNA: TGTGCCATCAGTGAAGACACACTCTCCTACGAGCAGTACTTC
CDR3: CAISEDTLSYEQYF